Listed below are T cell receptor beta chains from one sample, sequenced in a study of blood T cell repertoires in COVID-19. Sequenced by immunoSEQ multiplex PCR; TCRdb stores in-frame clones only, minus some. Among roughly 310,000 clones listed, 88% were seen once. The specimen sequenced was peripheral blood. The receptor set was obtained from a woman aged 45-59 years with active or convalescent COVID-19. Each CDR3 is given with its conserved first and last residue. D genes are given only for firm matches. Clone size is given for some rows only: seen once, a few or many times, or a class if the clone is expanded.

J	V	D	size	CDR3	DNA
TRBJ1-2	TRBV19	TRBD1	few	CASSIRDSLKMADGYTF	TGTGCCAGTAGTATCCGGGACAGCCTTAAGATGGCAGATGGCTACACCTTC
TRBJ2-3	TRBV11-2	.	.	CASSRDTLTDTQYF	TGTGCCTCATCCCGGGACACCTTAACAGATACGCAGTATTTT
TRBJ2-5	TRBV5-8	.	.	CASSRGLEHQETQYF	TGTGCCAGCAGCCGAGGACTGGAACACCAAGAGACCCAGTACTTC
TRBJ2-3	TRBV6-2/TRBV6-3	.	.	CASSYYQASTDTQYF	TGTGCCAGCAGTTACTATCAGGCCAGCACAGATACGCAGTATTTT
TRBJ2-3	TRBV28	TRBD2	.	CASSFTLAGGTDTQYF	TGTGCCAGCAGTTTCACCCTAGCGGGAGGGACAGATACGCAGTATTTT
TRBJ2-1	TRBV6-6	.	.	CASEPRADYNEQFF	TGTGCCAGCGAACCCAGGGCAGATTACAATGAGCAGTTCTTC
TRBJ2-1	TRBV6-5	TRBD2	.	CASSLASGAYNEQFF	TGTGCCAGCAGTTTAGCTAGCGGGGCCTACAATGAGCAGTTCTTC
TRBJ2-7	TRBV7-2	.	.	CASSSGPGTIYEQYF	TGTGCCAGCAGCTCGGGGCCCGGGACAATCTACGAGCAGTACTTC
TRBJ1-4	TRBV2	.	once	CASTGSGATNEKLFF	TGTGCCAGCACCGGGTCCGGCGCAACTAATGAAAAACTGTTTTTT
TRBJ1-5	TRBV2	.	few	CASGRGMSNQPQHF	TGTGCCAGTGGGAGGGGGATGAGCAATCAGCCCCAGCATTTT
TRBJ2-2	TRBV7-8	TRBD2	.	CASSPRGGLGNTGELFF	TGTGCCAGCAGCCCGCGGGGGGGCCTGGGTAACACCGGGGAGCTGTTTTTT
TRBJ1-4	TRBV7-9	TRBD1	few	CASSSTGGLFF	TGTGCCAGCAGCTCCACAGGGGGACTGTTTTTT
TRBJ1-3	TRBV6-6	TRBD1	.	CASSGGTGDPGNTIYF	TGTGCCAGCAGTGGAGGGACAGGGGACCCGGGAAACACCATATATTTT
TRBJ2-7	TRBV18	TRBD2	.	CASSYLPSTSGSSYEQYF	TGTGCCAGCTCATATTTACCATCAACTAGCGGTAGCTCCTACGAGCAGTACTTC
TRBJ1-2	TRBV5-6	.	.	CASSPGPGDYGYTF	TGTGCCAGCAGCCCAGGGCCAGGGGACTATGGCTACACCTTC
TRBJ1-2	TRBV19	TRBD1	.	CASTLTGATYGYTF	TGTGCCAGTACCTTGACAGGGGCCACCTATGGCTACACCTTC
TRBJ2-2	TRBV30	.	.	CAWSRGTGELFF	TGTGCCTGGAGCCGAGGGACCGGGGAGCTGTTTTTT
TRBJ1-1	TRBV7-9	.	.	CASSRPTGAEAFF	TGTGCCAGCAGCCGACCAACCGGGGCTGAAGCTTTCTTT
TRBJ1-1	TRBV7-9	.	.	CASSLGGTANEAFF	TGTGCCAGCAGCTTAGGAGGTACCGCAAACGAAGCTTTCTTT
TRBJ2-7	TRBV13	TRBD2	once	CASSVLAGGVGEQYF	TGTGCCAGCAGCGTACTAGCGGGGGGAGTCGGCGAGCAGTACTTC
TRBJ1-4	TRBV9	TRBD1	.	CASSVESTGLATNEKLFF	TGTGCCAGCAGCGTAGAGTCGACAGGGCTAGCAACTAATGAAAAACTGTTTTTT
TRBJ1-3	TRBV6-5	.	.	CASSLQTGYSGNTIYF	TGTGCCAGCAGTTTACAGACAGGCTACTCTGGAAACACCATATATTTT
TRBJ2-7	TRBV7-7	.	.	CASSLAESYEQYF	TGTGCTAGCAGCTTAGCCGAGTCCTACGAGCAGTACTTC